This record covers a single T cell receptor beta chain. The antigen is not known. Data came from immunoSEQ multiplex PCR; TCRdb stores just in-frame clones and leaves some out. The table records over 110,000 clones, roughly nine tenths of them present only once. V was pared by 1 base and J by 3 bases, with 12 bases between. CDR1 and CDR2 from the germline V gene are LNHNV and YYDKDF (reference sequence). This CDR3 region has 15 residues. The source of the sample is a study of T cell responses to AZD1222 COVID-19 vaccine. General study points: Seropositive AZD1222 recipients at baseline numbered only 6 or 7.

This receptor was obtained from an adult who received the AZD1222 COVID-19 vaccine. Here the sequenced sample was peripheral blood, taken 28 days after the second AZD1222 dose. The gene calls are TRBV15 and TRBJ2-5; D is possibly TRBD2 (6 bases). In nucleotides, the CDR3 is TGTGCCACCAGCAGAGGAGGACTAAAGGAAGAGACCCAGTACTTC. As protein: CATSRGGLKEETQYF.